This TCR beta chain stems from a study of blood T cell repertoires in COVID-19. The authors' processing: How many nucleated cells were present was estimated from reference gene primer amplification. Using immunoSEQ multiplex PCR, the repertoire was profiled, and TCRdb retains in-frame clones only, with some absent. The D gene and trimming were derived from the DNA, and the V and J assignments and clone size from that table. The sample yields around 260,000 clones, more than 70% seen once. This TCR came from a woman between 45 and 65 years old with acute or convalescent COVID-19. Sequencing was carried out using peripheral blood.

As DNA, the CDR3 is TGTGCCAGCAGCGACAGGGGAGTACCCGGGGAGCTGTTTTTT. The encoded protein is CASSDRGVPGELFF. This chain connects TRBV2 to TRBJ2-2; 8 bases align to TRBD1. The ends lost 6 bases at V and 6 bases at J; junction bases unmatched: 6. This CDR3 has 14 residues. Germline V gene sequence: CDR1 SNHLY, CDR2 FYNNEI.